This is a list of T cell receptor beta chains from one sample in a study of cytomegalovirus exposure and HLA in healthy donors. Sequencing was performed with immunoSEQ multiplex PCR; in TCRdb, only in-frame clones are kept and a portion is missing. Of about 190,000 clones in the sample, over 60% were seen once. The material sequenced was PBMCs. The receptors were gathered from a man younger than 45 in good health and CMV-seropositive. CDR3s include the opening cysteine and the closing phenylalanine or tryptophan. A D gene is named only where the DNA matches it firmly. Expanded clones get a size class; other rows say once, few or many, or leave the size out.

>TRBV27|TRBD2|NA|TRBJ2-7
TGTGCCAGCAGCTCGCGGGAGGGCCGGAACGAGCAGTACTTC
CASSSREGRNEQYF
>TRBV7-8|TRBD2|NA|TRBJ2-5
TGTGCCAGCAGCTTAGCTTCTAGCGGGAGACAGACCCAGTACTTC
CASSLASSGRQTQYF
>TRBV7-9|NA|NA|TRBJ1-4
TGTGCCAGCAGCTTAGGGGGGGTAGGCGAAAAACTGTTTTTT
CASSLGGVGEKLFF
>TRBV4-1|TRBD2|NA|TRBJ2-1
TGCGCCAGCAGCGTAGCCACTAGCGGGATGATCTATGAGCAGTTCTTC
CASSVATSGMIYEQFF
>TRBV7-9|NA|NA|TRBJ2-5
TGTGCCAGCAGCGCGCAAGAGACCCAGTACTTC
CASSAQETQYF
>TRBV27|NA|NA|TRBJ2-7
TGTGCCAGCAGGCGGGACGGACCCTACGAGCAGTACTTC
CASRRDGPYEQYF
>TRBV9|TRBD1|NA|TRBJ1-1
TGTGCCAGCAGCCCCCGGACAGGGCGGGACACTGAAGCTTTCTTT
CASSPRTGRDTEAFF
>TRBV27|NA|NA|TRBJ1-1
TGTGCCAGCAGCACACCCCGGGGGAACACTGAAGCTTTCTTT
CASSTPRGNTEAFF
>TRBV29-1|NA|NA|TRBJ2-1
TGCAGCGTTGAAGACCCTCGAAGACATACTAGCCCCAATGAGCAGTTCTTC
CSVEDPRRHTSPNEQFF
>TRBV6-5|TRBD1|NA|TRBJ2-1
TGTGCCAGCAGTTCCGGGACAGGGGTTGTTAATGAGCAGTTCTTC
CASSSGTGVVNEQFF
>TRBV5-1|NA|NA|TRBJ2-7
TGCGCCAGCAGCGTGAGACCGACAGGTCCCACCTACGAGCAGTACTTC
CASSVRPTGPTYEQYF
>TRBV28|NA|NA|TRBJ1-6
TGTGCCAGCAGTTGGGACTCCTTCAGGAATTCACCCCTCCACTTT
CASSWDSFRNSPLHF
>TRBV5-1|NA|NA|TRBJ1-1
TGCGCCAGCAGCTGGGGGGGAGCAGGGGACACTGAAGCTTTCTTT
CASSWGGAGDTEAFF
>TRBV19|NA|NA|TRBJ1-1
TGTGCCAGTAGTATTTGGAGGGACACTGAAGCTTTCTTT
CASSIWRDTEAFF
>TRBV2|TRBD1|few|TRBJ1-5
TGTGCCAGCAGTCGTCCCGGGACAGGGCAGCCCCAGCATTTT
CASSRPGTGQPQHF
>TRBV11-2|NA|NA|TRBJ1-1
TGTGCCAGCAGCTTAATCGGGGGAGGCACTGAAGCTTTCTTT
CASSLIGGGTEAFF
>TRBV30|TRBD2|NA|TRBJ2-7
TGTGCCTGGAGGGGGAGCGGGACCTCCTACGAGCAGTACTTC
CAWRGSGTSYEQYF
>TRBV29-1|TRBD1|NA|TRBJ2-6
TGCAGCGTTTTAATCCGGGACAGCTCTGGGGCCAACGTCCTGACTTTC
CSVLIRDSSGANVLTF
>TRBV2|NA|NA|TRBJ1-2
TGTGCCAGCAGGGTCAGGGATGGCTACACCTTC
CASRVRDGYTF
>TRBV7-9|NA|NA|TRBJ2-7
TGTGCCAGCAGTCCTGGTTACGAGCAGTACTTC
CASSPGYEQYF
>TRBV15|TRBD2|NA|TRBJ2-1
TGTGCCACCAGCAGAGATCCGGGACTAGCGGCGTACAATGAGCAGTTCTTC
CATSRDPGLAAYNEQFF
>TRBV5-5|NA|NA|TRBJ1-1
TGTGCCAGCAGCTTGGGGCGGTACAACACTGAAGCTTTCTTT
CASSLGRYNTEAFF
>TRBV7-2|NA|NA|TRBJ2-7
TGTGCCAGCAGCCCGGACAGACCCTACGAGCAGTACTTC
CASSPDRPYEQYF
>TRBV19|TRBD1|NA|TRBJ2-1
TGTGCCAGTACCTCAAGGGGGCTTTATGATAACAATGAGCAGTTCTTC
CASTSRGLYDNNEQFF
>TRBV10-2|TRBD2|NA|TRBJ2-7
TGCGCCAGCAGTGAACTAGCGGGAGGGCCTGACGAGCAGTACTTC
CASSELAGGPDEQYF
>TRBV5-4|TRBD1|NA|TRBJ2-3
TGTGCCAGCAGCCAGGGGGTGACTGGCACAGATACGCAGTATTTT
CASSQGVTGTDTQYF
>TRBV19|NA|NA|TRBJ1-5
TGTGCCAGTAGTCCGGGAGATTATAGCAATCAGCCCCAGCATTTT
CASSPGDYSNQPQHF
>TRBV15|NA|NA|TRBJ2-6
TGTGCCACCAGCAGAGAACAGGGTTTCTCTGGGGCCAACGTCCTGACTTTC
CATSREQGFSGANVLTF
>TRBV10-3|NA|NA|TRBJ1-1
TGTGCCGGGGGGGCCCGATTGAACACTGAAGCTTTCTTT
CAGGARLNTEAFF
>TRBV30|NA|NA|TRBJ1-6
TGTGCCTGGAGTCCAACAGGTTTGGCGTCACCCCTCCACTTT
CAWSPTGLASPLHF
>TRBV27|NA|NA|TRBJ1-3
TGTGCCAGCAGTGAACAGGGCGGCACCATATATTTT
CASSEQGGTIYF
>TRBV6-1|NA|NA|TRBJ2-3
TGTGCCAGCCGGAGGAGCACAGATACGCAGTATTTT
CASRRSTDTQYF
>TRBV4-3|TRBD1|NA|TRBJ2-7
TGCGCCAGCAGCACCAAGACAGGGGTCTACGAGCAGTACTTC
CASSTKTGVYEQYF
>TRBV4-3|TRBD1|NA|TRBJ2-2
TGCGCCAGCAGCCAAGATGGAACAGGGGGCGGTCGCACCGGGGAGCTGTTTTTT
CASSQDGTGGGRTGELFF
>TRBV11-3|TRBD2|NA|TRBJ2-1
TGTGCCAGCAGCTTAGGTATAGCTAGCGGGAAAAATGAGCAGTTCTTC
CASSLGIASGKNEQFF
>TRBV27|TRBD2|NA|TRBJ2-7
TGTGCCAGCAGGGGGACTAGCCCAAGCGAGCAGTACTTC
CASRGTSPSEQYF
>TRBV9|NA|NA|TRBJ2-3
TGTGCCAGCAGCGTGACGGGAGTACGCACAGATACGCAGTATTTT
CASSVTGVRTDTQYF